This TCR beta chain was sequenced in a study of early T cells in non-severe SARS-CoV-2 infection. About the research overall: Chains stayed unpaired after sequencing of bulk RNA from unsorted whole blood. The study, taken as a whole, reports: Matching results from VDJdb favored anti-spike CD8 responses, leaving private and CD4 specificities undetected.

The germline CDR1 and CDR2 sequences are SGHRS and YFSETQ. V was pared by 0 bases and J by 3 bases, with 5 bases between. The CDR3 is 13 residues long. This clonotype was seen at least ten times. As yet, its antigen is unknown. Individually, cDNA molecules had unique molecular identifiers attached to them. TCRdb re-analysed the 5' RACE reads in MiXCR, keeping a single row per CDR3 protein. Of 25,000 to 30,000 distinct CDR3 sequences listed, 4.5% to 5% are singletons. The chain carries TRBV5-1 and TRBJ2-3; D uncertain. The TCR sequence derives from an adult who was a healthcare worker with PCR-confirmed SARS-CoV-2 infection or an uninfected control (not recorded which). The sequencing sample was made of whole blood. DNA for the CDR3: TGCGCCAGCAGCTTGGGCCAGACAGATACGCAGTATTTT. Protein product: CASSLGQTDTQYF.